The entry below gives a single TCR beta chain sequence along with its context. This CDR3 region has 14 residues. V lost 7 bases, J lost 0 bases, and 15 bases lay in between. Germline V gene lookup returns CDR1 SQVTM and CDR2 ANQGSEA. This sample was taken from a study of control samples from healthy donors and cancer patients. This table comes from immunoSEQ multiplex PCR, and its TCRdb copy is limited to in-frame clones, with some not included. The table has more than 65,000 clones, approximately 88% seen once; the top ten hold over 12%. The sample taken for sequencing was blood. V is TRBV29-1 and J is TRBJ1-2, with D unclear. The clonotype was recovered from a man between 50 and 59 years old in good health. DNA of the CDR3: TGCAGCGCCTCGGAGAGCGGCTCTAACTATGGCTACACCTTC. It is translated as CSASESGSNYGYTF.